This TCR beta chain was sequenced in a study of shared clonotypes between healthy human individuals. Overall study: Two female and a few male donors aged 18 to 49 were enrolled.

Profiling relied on immunoSEQ multiplex PCR, and the TCRdb table lists in-frame clones only, not all of them. In the table there are approximately 530,000 clones, about 96% of which are singletons. Germline V gene data show CDR1 as SNHLY and CDR2 as FYNNEI. Trimming stripped 5 bases from V and 6 bases from J, with 11 bases between. The CDR3 totals 12 residues. The receptor was derived from a woman in her twenties or thirties in good health. V and J are TRBV2 and TRBJ2-7; perhaps TRBD1 as D (6 bases). The material sequenced was naive CD4+ T cells sorted from blood. The subset was: CD45RA+ positively selected. This CDR3 is CASSSEGVEQYF. CDR3 in DNA: TGTGCCAGCAGTTCCGAGGGGGTCGAGCAGTACTTC.